This TCR beta chain comes out of a study of brain T cells in children with intractable seizures. Study-wide findings and caveats: Viral specificity was inferred only from CDR3 similarity; HCMV serostatus was unknown. Pre-surgery blood may have been undersampled, hiding some clones.

Profiled with immunoSEQ multiplex PCR; TCRdb holds only in-frame clones, not every one. This table has 300,000 to 400,000 clones, nearly 95% appearing once. Indicated time point: blood from clinic visit 5 months post-surgery; TSC patient then seizure free. Only cases whose brain tissue showed the highest T cell transcript signatures were sequenced. Pre-surgery treatment included at least one anti-epileptic drug. In the case of this clone: Its antigen is unidentified.

This TCR came from a boy under two years old with tuberous sclerosis and intractable seizures. The source was peripheral blood, collected roughly 5 months after surgery.

The CDR3 region is CASHGRNSNQPQHF. In DNA, the CDR3 is TGTGCCAGTCATGGACGGAATAGCAATCAGCCCCAGCATTTT. The chain couples TRBV19 to TRBJ1-5; no clear D gene. From germline, CDR1 is LNHDA and CDR2 SQIVND (reference sequence). This CDR3 has 14 amino acids. The ends were cut back, 8 bases at V and 0 bases at J, with 11 bases in the middle.